This paragraph reports one T cell receptor (beta chain). Its antigen is unidentified. This entry comes from a study of T cell responses to AZD1222 COVID-19 vaccine. Data came from immunoSEQ multiplex PCR; TCRdb stores just in-frame clones and leaves some out. Counted here are some 170,000 clones, about 90% occurring once; the ten biggest clones make up 4.4%. Overall study results and limits: All repertoire sampling was performed exclusively after the peak T cell response. Receipt of two AZD1222 doses was followed by a rise in Spike-specific TCR breadth and depth. The sample set comprised mostly white British donors with more females, and clonal diversity was possibly underestimated. As reported, nearly half of all spike-specific TCRs target variant regions that are unmutated.

The V gene's germline CDR1 is MDHEN and CDR2 SYDVKM. CDR3 size: 15 residues. The V and J ends lost 5 bases and 2 bases, in that order; junction bases with no gene match: 8. This material consisted of peripheral blood, taken on day 0 of MenACWY control vaccination. This TCR came from an adult in good health. J is TRBJ1-1 and V is TRBV28; TRBD1 agrees at 7 bases. The CDR3 coding sequence is TGTGCCAGCAGTCCGCTGGGACAGTTTAACACTGAAGCTTTCTTT. The encoded protein is CASSPLGQFNTEAFF.